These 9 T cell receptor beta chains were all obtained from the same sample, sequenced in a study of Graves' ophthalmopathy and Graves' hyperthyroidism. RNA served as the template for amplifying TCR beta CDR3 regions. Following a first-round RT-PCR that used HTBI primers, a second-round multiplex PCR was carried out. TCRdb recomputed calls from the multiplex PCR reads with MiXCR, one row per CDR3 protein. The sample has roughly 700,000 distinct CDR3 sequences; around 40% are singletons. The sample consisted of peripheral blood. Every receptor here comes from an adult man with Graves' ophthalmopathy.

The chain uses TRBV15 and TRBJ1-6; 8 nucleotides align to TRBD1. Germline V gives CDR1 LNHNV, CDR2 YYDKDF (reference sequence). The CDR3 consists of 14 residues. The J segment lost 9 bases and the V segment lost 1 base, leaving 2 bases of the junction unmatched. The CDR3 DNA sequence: TGTGCCACCAGCAGAGGGACAGGGTCTTCACCCCTCCACTTT. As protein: CATSRGTGSSPLHF.

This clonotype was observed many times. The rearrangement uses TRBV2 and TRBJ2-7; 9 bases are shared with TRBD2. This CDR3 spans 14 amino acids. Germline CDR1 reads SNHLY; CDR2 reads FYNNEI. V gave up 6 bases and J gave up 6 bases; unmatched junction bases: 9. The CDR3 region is CASSENSGRSEQYF. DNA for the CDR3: TGTGCCAGCAGCGAGAACAGCGGGAGGAGCGAGCAGTACTTC.

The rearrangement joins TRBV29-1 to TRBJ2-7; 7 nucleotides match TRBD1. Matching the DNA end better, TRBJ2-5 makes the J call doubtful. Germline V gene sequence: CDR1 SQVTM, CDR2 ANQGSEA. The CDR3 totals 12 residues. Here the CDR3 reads CSFGQVEETQYF. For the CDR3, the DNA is TGCAGCTTTGGACAGGTTGAGGAGACCCAGTACTTC.

The CDR3 spells CATSGLAGSGEQFF. The CDR3 coding sequence is TGTGCCACCAGTGGGCTAGCTGGGAGTGGAGAGCAGTTCTTC. The V and J genes are TRBV24-1 and TRBJ2-5; tentatively, D is TRBD2 (5 bases). The J call may be faulty, since TRBJ2-1 better matches the DNA end. The CDR3 contains 14 residues. CDR1 and CDR2 (germline): KGHDR, SFDVKD.

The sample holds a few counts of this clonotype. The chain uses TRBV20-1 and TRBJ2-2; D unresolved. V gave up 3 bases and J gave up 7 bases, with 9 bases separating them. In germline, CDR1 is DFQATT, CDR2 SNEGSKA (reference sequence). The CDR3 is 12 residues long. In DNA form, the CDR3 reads TGCAGTGCTAGGGGTGGTATCGGGGAGCTGTTTTTT. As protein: CSARGGIGELFF.

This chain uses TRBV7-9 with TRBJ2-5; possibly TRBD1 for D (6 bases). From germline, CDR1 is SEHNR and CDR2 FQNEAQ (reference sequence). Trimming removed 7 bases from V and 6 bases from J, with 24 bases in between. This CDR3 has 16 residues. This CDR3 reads CASTAAPGTRKKTQYF. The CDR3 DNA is TGTGCCAGCACTGCTGCCCCCGGGACAAGAAAGAAGACCCAGTACTTC.

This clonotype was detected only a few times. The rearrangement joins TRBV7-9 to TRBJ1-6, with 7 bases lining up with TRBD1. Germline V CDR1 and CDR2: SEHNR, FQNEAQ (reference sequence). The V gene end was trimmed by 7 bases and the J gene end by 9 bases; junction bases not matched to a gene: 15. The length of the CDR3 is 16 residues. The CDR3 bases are TGTGCCAGCACCAAGGGGGGGTACAGGGGAGGTTCACCCCTCCACTTT. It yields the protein CASTKGGYRGGSPLHF.

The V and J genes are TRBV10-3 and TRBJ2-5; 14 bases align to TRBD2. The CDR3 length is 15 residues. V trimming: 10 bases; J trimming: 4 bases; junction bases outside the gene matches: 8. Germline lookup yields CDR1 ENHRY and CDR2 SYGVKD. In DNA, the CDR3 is TGTGCCAGCAGCGGGACTAGCGGGAGCAGAGAGACCCAGTACTTC. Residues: CASSGTSGSRETQYF.

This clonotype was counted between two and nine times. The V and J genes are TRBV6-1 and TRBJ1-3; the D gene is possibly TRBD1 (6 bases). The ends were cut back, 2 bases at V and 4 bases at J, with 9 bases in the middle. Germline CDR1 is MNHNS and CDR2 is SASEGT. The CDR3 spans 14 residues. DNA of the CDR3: TGTGCCAGCAGTGAATTGGGACAAGGAAACACCATATATTTT. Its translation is CASSELGQGNTIYF.